This T cell receptor beta chain came from a study of cytomegalovirus exposure and HLA in healthy donors. Overall study results and limits: There was a cluster of highly shared sequence variants that was likely a sequencing artifact. In a later analysis, donors in an Asian-associated ancestry cluster reportedly had fewer N-insertions in productive TCRs than the cohort mean. Being productive about 87% or about 30% of the time was typical of most TCR beta V segments in an earlier analysis. Across all donors, roughly uniform sequencing depth was an assumption of the presence/absence analyses.

The primer mix had 60 Vbeta and 13 Jbeta primers. Some clones are missing from TCRdb's copy, which holds only in-frame ones; the method was immunoSEQ multiplex PCR. The data contain some 120,000 clones, more than 80% of them seen just once; the ten biggest clones take up over 2%. With regard to this clone: Its antigen is still unknown.

Germline V gives CDR1 SGHRS, CDR2 YFSETQ. This CDR3 contains 16 residues. Trimming took off 7 bases at V and 3 bases at J, with 20 bases between the two ends. V gene TRBV5-1 combines with J gene TRBJ1-3; D might be TRBD1 (5 bases). This receptor was taken from a man between 25 and 39 years old in good health and CMV-seronegative. Sample: PBMCs. Here the CDR3 reads CASRSLMGLGGNTIYF. The CDR3 DNA sequence: TGCGCCAGCCGCAGTCTAATGGGGCTGGGTGGAAACACCATATATTTT.